This note documents a single T cell receptor (beta chain) sequence. Antigen: not known. Data came from immunoSEQ multiplex PCR; TCRdb stores just in-frame clones and leaves some out. The data show about 2.1 million clones, 90% to 95% seen once. These data are taken from a study of shared clonotypes between healthy human individuals. Whole-study results and caveats: A generally larger estimated richness was seen in naive subsets than in memory subsets.

Per germline, CDR1 KGHSH and CDR2 LQKENI. Deletions cut 3 bases from V and 2 bases from J, with 14 bases between. CDR3 length equals 15 residues. Naive-designated CD8 cells lacked CD45RO, were positively enriched for CCR7, and omitted terminally differentiated effector memory CD45RA+ cells. The sequenced material came from naive CD8+ T cells from PBMCs. V usage is TRBV18 and J usage is TRBJ2-7; possibly TRBD1 for D (6 bases). This TCR was sampled from a man aged 18 to 30 in good health. Some clones in this sample may be carry-over from other donors' samples. The CDR3 DNA is TGTGCCAGCTCACCGGAAGGCAGGGGTCCCTACGAGCAGTACTTC. The encoded protein is CASSPEGRGPYEQYF.